This TCR beta chain was retrieved from a study of OX40 agonist ivuxolimab in advanced cancers. On the study more broadly: Aged roughly 23 to 80 with a mean of approximately 60 years, they were around 85% male.

The sample holds a few counts of this clone. What it binds is unknown. Enrollment shut out patients with autoimmune disease history or systemic immunosuppression. Study conclusions and caveats: At 0.1 to 3.0 mg/kg and by week 6, clonal expansion occurred in CD4+ and CD8+ blood T cells.

TCRdb's copy holds only in-frame clones and misses some; the assay was immunoSEQ multiplex PCR. The top ten clones hold roughly half of a sample with 20,000 to 25,000 clones, roughly 80% of them seen once. V shed 1 base and J shed 1 base, with 4 bases lying between them. Germline lookup yields CDR1 MDHEN and CDR2 SYDVKM. The CDR3 is 14 residues long. The TCR comes from an adult with an advanced solid tumor such as melanoma, head and neck, liver or kidney cancer. Sequencing used CD4+ or CD8+ T cells sorted from blood, obtained in a trial of the OX40 agonist ivuxolimab. This chain connects TRBV28 to TRBJ2-2; D unclear. CDR3 sequence (DNA): TGTGCCAGCAGTTTATTCATGAACACCGGGGAGCTGTTTTTT. Translated: CASSLFMNTGELFF.